A selection of T cell receptor beta chains follows, all from one sample in a study of blood T cell repertoires in COVID-19. The assay was immunoSEQ multiplex PCR, and TCRdb's table has in-frame clones only and misses some. The data contain hundreds of thousands of clones, 83% of them singletons. The sample consisted of PBMCs or T cells enriched from blood (not recorded which). Receptor source: a woman aged 50 to 65 who had been exposed to COVID-19. CDR3s include the opening cysteine and the closing phenylalanine or tryptophan. A D gene is named only where the DNA matches it firmly. Only part of the rows carry a size: once, few, many, or a class if the clone is expanded.

V: TRBV9; size: -; length: 16; D: TRBD1; J: TRBJ2-5; DNA: TGTGCCAGCAGCGTAGCTGGACAGGGGGCAAGAGAGACCCAGTACTTC; CDR3: CASSVAGQGARETQYF
V: TRBV10-2; size: -; length: 11; D: -; J: TRBJ2-7; DNA: TGCGCCAGCAGTGGCAGTGGCGAGCAGTACTTC; CDR3: CASSGSGEQYF
V: TRBV7-8; size: -; length: 18; D: TRBD1; J: TRBJ1-1; DNA: TGTGCCAGCAGCTTAGGACAGGGTCTTTATCATATGAACACTGAAGCTTTCTTT; CDR3: CASSLGQGLYHMNTEAFF
V: TRBV28; size: -; length: 18; D: -; J: TRBJ1-2; DNA: TGTGCCAGCAGTCCCCTTTTTGGGGGCAACCCCCCCCTCCGCGGCTACACCTTC; CDR3: CASSPLFGGNPPLRGYTF
V: TRBV7-9; size: -; length: 14; D: -; J: TRBJ2-7; DNA: TGTGCCAGCAGTTTCGACGGACAGCCCTACGAGCAGTACTTC; CDR3: CASSFDGQPYEQYF
V: TRBV27; size: -; length: 14; D: -; J: TRBJ1-1; DNA: TGTGCCAGCAGCCCTCCCGGAGTGAACACTGAAGCTTTCTTT; CDR3: CASSPPGVNTEAFF
V: TRBV28; size: few; length: 20; D: TRBD1; J: TRBJ1-5; DNA: TGTGCCAGCAGTTTTGTCCGGGACAGGGGGCGGTGGGTTGGCAATCAGCCCCAGCATTTT; CDR3: CASSFVRDRGRWVGNQPQHF
V: TRBV3-1/TRBV3-2; size: -; length: 16; D: -; J: TRBJ2-2; DNA: TGTGCCAGCAGCCCTCGTTGGCGGGCGAACACCGGGGAGCTGTTTTTT; CDR3: CASSPRWRANTGELFF
V: TRBV27; size: few; length: 12; D: -; J: TRBJ1-2; DNA: TGTGCCAGCAGTTTAAGGGGGAGAGGCTACACCTTC; CDR3: CASSLRGRGYTF
V: TRBV12-3/TRBV12-4; size: -; length: 12; D: -; J: TRBJ2-5; DNA: TGTGCCAGCAGTCTCCAGTGGGAGACCCAGTACTTC; CDR3: CASSLQWETQYF
V: TRBV5-1; size: -; length: 12; D: -; J: TRBJ2-1; DNA: TGCGCCAGCAGCTTCGGAGGGGATGAGCAGTTCTTC; CDR3: CASSFGGDEQFF
V: TRBV5-3; size: -; length: 13; D: -; J: TRBJ1-1; DNA: TGTGCCAGAAGCTTAGAGGGACAAACTGAAGCTTTCTTT; CDR3: CARSLEGQTEAFF
V: TRBV29-1; size: -; length: 13; D: -; J: TRBJ1-2; DNA: TGCAGCGTTGAGGCGACAGCCCGCTATGGCTACACCTTC; CDR3: CSVEATARYGYTF
V: TRBV3-1/TRBV3-2; size: -; length: 13; D: -; J: TRBJ1-2; DNA: TGTGCCAGCAGCCACGAGGGGGACTATGGCTACACCTTC; CDR3: CASSHEGDYGYTF
V: TRBV27; size: -; length: 15; D: TRBD2; J: TRBJ2-3; DNA: TGTGCCAGCAGTTTGAAGCGGGGGCCCACAGATACGCAGTATTTT; CDR3: CASSLKRGPTDTQYF
V: TRBV2; size: -; length: 13; D: -; J: TRBJ1-1; DNA: TGTGCCAGCAGCCCCGTCAGGCACACTGAAGCTTTCTTT; CDR3: CASSPVRHTEAFF
V: TRBV5-4; size: -; length: 14; D: -; J: TRBJ1-2; DNA: TGTGCCAGCAGCTTAGTGGACACTAACTATGGCTACACCTTC; CDR3: CASSLVDTNYGYTF
V: TRBV29-1; size: -; length: 13; D: -; J: TRBJ1-3; DNA: TGCAGCGTGTCCGGGACACCTGGAAACACCATATATTTT; CDR3: CSVSGTPGNTIYF
V: TRBV10-3; size: -; length: 13; D: -; J: TRBJ1-1; DNA: TGTGCCATCACGGGGGGAGTGAACACTGAAGCTTTCTTT; CDR3: CAITGGVNTEAFF
V: TRBV27; size: once; length: 12; D: -; J: TRBJ1-5; DNA: TGTGCCAGCAGTAAAGGGAGGGAGCCCCAGCATTTT; CDR3: CASSKGREPQHF
V: TRBV5-1; size: -; length: 14; D: -; J: TRBJ2-5; DNA: TGCGCCAGCAGCTTGGCCCCAGGTTCTGAGACCCAGTACTTC; CDR3: CASSLAPGSETQYF
V: TRBV2; size: -; length: 10; D: -; J: TRBJ2-7; DNA: TGTGCCAGCAGTGTAAACGAGCAGTACTTC; CDR3: CASSVNEQYF
V: TRBV5-5; size: -; length: 15; D: TRBD1; J: TRBJ2-3; DNA: TGTGCCAGCACCCGGACAGGGGGCGTATCAGATACGCAGTATTTT; CDR3: CASTRTGGVSDTQYF
V: TRBV11-2; size: -; length: 13; D: TRBD2; J: TRBJ2-5; DNA: TGTGCCAGCAGCCGGGGGGTTCAAGAGACCCAGTACTTC; CDR3: CASSRGVQETQYF
V: TRBV11-3; size: -; length: 13; D: -; J: TRBJ1-1; DNA: TGTGCCCCCCATAGGAGGTGGACGGCTGAAGCTTTCTTT; CDR3: CAPHRRWTAEAFF
V: TRBV5-6; size: once; length: 15; D: TRBD1; J: TRBJ1-2; DNA: TGTGCCAGCAGCCGGGGCAGGGGGCGCGGGTTTGGCTACACCTTC; CDR3: CASSRGRGRGFGYTF
V: TRBV5-6; size: -; length: 17; D: -; J: TRBJ2-5; DNA: TGTGCCAGCAGCTTCCGGGACACCCTTTGGTACCAAGAGACCCAGTACTTC; CDR3: CASSFRDTLWYQETQYF
V: TRBV11-2; size: -; length: 17; D: TRBD2; J: TRBJ2-1; DNA: TGTGCCAGCAGCTTAGGGACTTCTAGCGGGAGCTACAATGAGCAGTTCTTC; CDR3: CASSLGTSSGSYNEQFF
V: TRBV7-9; size: -; length: 16; D: TRBD1; J: TRBJ1-5; DNA: TGTGCCAGCAGTCCAGGACAGGCCGAGGGCAATCAGCCCCAGCATTTT; CDR3: CASSPGQAEGNQPQHF
V: TRBV29-1; size: few; length: 13; D: -; J: TRBJ1-2; DNA: TGCAGCGTTTGGGGCGGGACGACGAATGGCTACACCTTC; CDR3: CSVWGGTTNGYTF
V: TRBV7-9; size: once; length: 15; D: -; J: TRBJ1-1; DNA: TGTGCCAGCAGCTTCTCCTTTGCGGTGAACACTGAAGCTTTCTTT; CDR3: CASSFSFAVNTEAFF
V: TRBV19; size: -; length: 14; D: -; J: TRBJ2-5; DNA: TGTGCCAGTAGTATAGGCGGTCTTCAAGAGACCCAGTACTTC; CDR3: CASSIGGLQETQYF
V: TRBV5-1; size: -; length: 14; D: TRBD1; J: TRBJ1-4; DNA: TGCGCCAGCAGCTTGGATTTACAGGGGGGCCTAATGGCTTTT; CDR3: CASSLDLQGGLMAF
V: TRBV7-2; size: -; length: 13; D: -; J: TRBJ1-5; DNA: TGTGCCAGCAGCTTAATCCAGAACCAGCCCCAGCATTTT; CDR3: CASSLIQNQPQHF
V: TRBV18; size: -; length: 13; D: -; J: TRBJ1-2; DNA: TGTGCCAGCTCACCAGGGGACATCTATGGCTACACCTTC; CDR3: CASSPGDIYGYTF
V: TRBV2; size: once; length: 13; D: -; J: TRBJ1-1; DNA: TGTGCCAGCAGTGATACACTGAACACTGAAGCTTTCTTT; CDR3: CASSDTLNTEAFF
V: TRBV19; size: -; length: 11; D: -; J: TRBJ1-2; DNA: TGTGCCAGTAGAAACAGCTATGGCTACACCTTC; CDR3: CASRNSYGYTF
V: TRBV18; size: -; length: 15; D: -; J: TRBJ2-2; DNA: TGTGCCAGCTCACTCCGGGACACCAACACCGGGGAGCTGTTTTTT; CDR3: CASSLRDTNTGELFF
V: TRBV28; size: -; length: 15; D: TRBD2; J: TRBJ2-3; DNA: TGTGCCAGCAGTTTACCTAGCGGTCTCACAGATACGCAGTATTTT; CDR3: CASSLPSGLTDTQYF
V: TRBV28; size: few; length: 14; D: TRBD1; J: TRBJ1-1; DNA: TGTGCCAGCAGTTCGAGGGGGCTGGGGACTGAAGCTTTCTTT; CDR3: CASSSRGLGTEAFF
V: TRBV7-2; size: -; length: 15; D: -; J: TRBJ2-3; DNA: TGTGCCAGCAGCCCCCCGCGCGGGGCCGTAAATACGCAGTATTTT; CDR3: CASSPPRGAVNTQYF
V: TRBV19; size: -; length: 13; D: -; J: TRBJ2-7; DNA: TGTGCCAGTAGTACCACAGGGTTAAGTCCGCAGTACTTC; CDR3: CASSTTGLSPQYF
V: TRBV6-5; size: -; length: 14; D: -; J: TRBJ2-1; DNA: TGTGCCAGCAGAGTAGATCGGGGCTACAATGAGCAGTTCTTC; CDR3: CASRVDRGYNEQFF
V: TRBV11-2; size: -; length: 15; D: TRBD2; J: TRBJ2-5; DNA: TGTGCCAGCAGCTCGGGGGGGCGCCCTATAGAGACCCAGTACTTC; CDR3: CASSSGGRPIETQYF
V: TRBV19; size: -; length: 14; D: TRBD1; J: TRBJ2-7; DNA: TGTGCCAGTAGGCCTCAGGCAGGGGGCTACGAGCAGTACTTC; CDR3: CASRPQAGGYEQYF
V: TRBV3-1/TRBV3-2; size: -; length: 14; D: -; J: TRBJ2-5; DNA: TGTGCCAGCAGCCAAGATAACTTCCAAGAGACCCAGTACTTC; CDR3: CASSQDNFQETQYF
V: TRBV27; size: -; length: 15; D: TRBD2; J: TRBJ2-7; DNA: TGTGCCAGCAGTCTTTCTAGCGGGGGCCTGGAGGAGCAGTACTTC; CDR3: CASSLSSGGLEEQYF
V: TRBV5-1; size: once; length: 15; D: -; J: TRBJ2-5; DNA: TGCGCCAGCAGCTTGGTAGGGGAACCCCAAGAGACCCAGTACTTC; CDR3: CASSLVGEPQETQYF
V: TRBV6-1; size: -; length: 18; D: TRBD1; J: TRBJ1-5; DNA: TGTGCCAGCAGTGAGATGAATTCCGGGACAGGGATCGATCAGCCCCAGCATTTT; CDR3: CASSEMNSGTGIDQPQHF
V: TRBV7-9; size: -; length: 15; D: TRBD1; J: TRBJ1-1; DNA: TGTGCCAGCAGCTTAAACAGGGGGCTGAACACTGAAGCTTTCTTT; CDR3: CASSLNRGLNTEAFF
V: TRBV29-1; size: -; length: 12; D: TRBD1; J: TRBJ1-2; DNA: TGCAGCGTGCGGGGACAGCGTTATGGCTACACCTTC; CDR3: CSVRGQRYGYTF